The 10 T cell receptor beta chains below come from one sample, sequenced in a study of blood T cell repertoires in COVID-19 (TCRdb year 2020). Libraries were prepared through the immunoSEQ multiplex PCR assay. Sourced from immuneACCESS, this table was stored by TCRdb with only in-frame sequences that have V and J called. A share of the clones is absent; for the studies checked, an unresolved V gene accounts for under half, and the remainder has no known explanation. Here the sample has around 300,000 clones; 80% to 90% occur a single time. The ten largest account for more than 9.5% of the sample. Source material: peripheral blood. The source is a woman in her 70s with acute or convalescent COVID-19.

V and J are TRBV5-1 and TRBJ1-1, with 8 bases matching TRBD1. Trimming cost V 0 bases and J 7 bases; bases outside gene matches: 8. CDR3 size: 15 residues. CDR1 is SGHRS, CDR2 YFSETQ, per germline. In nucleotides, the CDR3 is TGCGCCAGCAGCTTGGCGGGGACAGGAAACGTTGAAGCTTTCTTT. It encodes CASSLAGTGNVEAFF.

CDR3 region: CASSRDRGLANEQFF. Written as DNA, the CDR3 is TGTGCCAGCAGCCGAGACAGGGGGCTTGCGAATGAGCAGTTCTTC. This chain joins TRBV7-3 and TRBJ2-1; TRBD1 matches at 10 bases. V dropped 5 bases and J dropped 7; count of bases not matched to a gene: 8. The germline gives CDR1 SGHTA, CDR2 FQGTGA. This CDR3 region has 15 residues.

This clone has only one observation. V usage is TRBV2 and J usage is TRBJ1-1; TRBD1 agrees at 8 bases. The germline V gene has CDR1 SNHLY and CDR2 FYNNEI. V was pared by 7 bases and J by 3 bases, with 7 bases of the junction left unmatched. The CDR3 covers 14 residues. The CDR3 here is CASKADRVYTEAFF. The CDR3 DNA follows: TGTGCCAGCAAGGCGGACAGGGTGTACACTGAAGCTTTCTTT.

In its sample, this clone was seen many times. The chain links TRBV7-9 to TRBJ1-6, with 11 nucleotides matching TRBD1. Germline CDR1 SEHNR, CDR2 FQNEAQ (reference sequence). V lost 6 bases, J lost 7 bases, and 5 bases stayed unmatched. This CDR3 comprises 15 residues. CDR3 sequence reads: CASSGTGGWNSPLHF. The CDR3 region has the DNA TGTGCCAGCAGTGGGACAGGGGGTTGGAATTCACCCCTCCACTTT.

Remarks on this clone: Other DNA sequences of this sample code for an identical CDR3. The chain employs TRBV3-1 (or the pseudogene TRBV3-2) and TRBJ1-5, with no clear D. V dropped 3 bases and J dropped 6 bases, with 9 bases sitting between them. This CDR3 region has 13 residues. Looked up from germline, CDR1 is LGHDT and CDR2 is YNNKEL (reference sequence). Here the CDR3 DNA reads TGTGCCAGCAGCCAGGGCCGAGTTCAGCCCCAGCATTTT. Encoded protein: CASSQGRVQPQHF.

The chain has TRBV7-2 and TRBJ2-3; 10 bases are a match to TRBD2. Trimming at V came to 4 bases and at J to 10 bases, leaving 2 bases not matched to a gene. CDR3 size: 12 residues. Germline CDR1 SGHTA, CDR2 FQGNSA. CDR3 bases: TGTGCCAGCAGCTCGCTAGCGGGGGCGCAGTATTTT. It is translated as CASSSLAGAQYF.

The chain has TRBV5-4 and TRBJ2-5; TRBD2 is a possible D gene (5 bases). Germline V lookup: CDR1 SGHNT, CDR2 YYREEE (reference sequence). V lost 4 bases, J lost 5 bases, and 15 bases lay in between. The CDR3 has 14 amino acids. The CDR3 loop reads CASSEFLARETQYF. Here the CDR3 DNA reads TGTGCCAGCAGCGAATTCTTAGCGAGGGAGACCCAGTACTTC.

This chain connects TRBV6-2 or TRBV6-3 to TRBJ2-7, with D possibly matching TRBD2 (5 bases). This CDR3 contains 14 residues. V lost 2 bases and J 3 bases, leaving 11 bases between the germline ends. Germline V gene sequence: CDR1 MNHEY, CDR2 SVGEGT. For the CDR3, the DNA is TGTGCCAGCAGTTACCCGGGAAGGGTCTACGAGCAGTACTTC. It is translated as CASSYPGRVYEQYF.

DNA of the CDR3: TGTGCCTGGAGTGGACAGGGGCGGCAGCCCCAGCATTTT. Its protein product is CAWSGQGRQPQHF. This chain connects TRBV30 to TRBJ1-5; 8 bases fit TRBD1. The CDR3 has 13 amino acids. Per the germline V gene, CDR1 is GTSNPN and CDR2 is SVGIG (reference sequence). J gave up 7 bases and V 1 base, and 3 bases lay outside the gene matches. The complete variable domain, with remaining parts taken from reference TRBV30 and TRBJ1-5, reads SQTIHQWPATLVQPVGSPLSLECTVEGTSNPNLYWYRQAAGRGLQLLFYSVGIGQISSEVPQNLSASRPQDRQFILSSKKLLLSDSGFYLCAWSGQGRQPQHFGDGTRLSIL.

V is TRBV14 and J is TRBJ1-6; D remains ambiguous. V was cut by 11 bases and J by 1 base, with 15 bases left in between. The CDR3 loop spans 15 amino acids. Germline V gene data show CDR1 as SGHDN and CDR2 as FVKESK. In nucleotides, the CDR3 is TGTGCCGGAGGCAGGAAAGGATCCTATAATTCACCCCTCCACTTT. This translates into CAGGRKGSYNSPLHF.